This T cell receptor beta chain was sequenced in a study of spatial heterogeneity in lung cancer. Study-wide results and limits: At tumor resection, ubiquitous expanded TCRs were detected in blood more often than later.

The V gene lost 0 bases and the J gene lost 5 bases, with 13 bases spanning the gap. Germline CDR1 SGDLS, CDR2 YYNGEE. The CDR3 runs to 15 residues. Via MiXCR, TCRdb re-called the 5' RACE reads, giving one row per CDR3 protein. The data show around 92,000 distinct CDR3 sequences, approximately 12% seen once. Time point defined: sample taken at primary tumor resection. Unsorted whole RNA samples from tumor, nontumor lung or frozen PBMC were sequenced. This clonotype was picked up a small number of times. The antigen is unknown. The starting material was PBMCs, obtained at surgery. This receptor was taken from a male donor with early-stage non-small cell lung cancer. This sequence joins TRBV9 and TRBJ2-3; possibly TRBD1 or TRBD2 for D (6 bases each). For the CDR3, the DNA is TGTGCCAGCAGCGTAGTCTTAGGGGGGCGAGATACGCAGTATTTT. As protein: CASSVVLGGRDTQYF.